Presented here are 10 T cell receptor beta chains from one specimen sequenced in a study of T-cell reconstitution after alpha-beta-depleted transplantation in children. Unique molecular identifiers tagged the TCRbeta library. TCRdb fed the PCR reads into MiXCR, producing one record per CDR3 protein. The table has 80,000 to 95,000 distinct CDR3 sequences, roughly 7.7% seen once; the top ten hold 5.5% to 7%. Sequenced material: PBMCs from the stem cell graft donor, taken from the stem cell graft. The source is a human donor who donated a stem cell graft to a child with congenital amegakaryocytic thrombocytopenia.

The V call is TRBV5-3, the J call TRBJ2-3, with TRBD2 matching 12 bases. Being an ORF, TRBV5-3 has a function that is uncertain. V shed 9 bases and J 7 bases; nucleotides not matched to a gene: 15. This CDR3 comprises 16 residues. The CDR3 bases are TGTGCCATCGGCCCTCAGACTAGCGGGAGCGGAAATACGCAGTATTTT. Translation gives CAIGPQTSGSGNTQYF.

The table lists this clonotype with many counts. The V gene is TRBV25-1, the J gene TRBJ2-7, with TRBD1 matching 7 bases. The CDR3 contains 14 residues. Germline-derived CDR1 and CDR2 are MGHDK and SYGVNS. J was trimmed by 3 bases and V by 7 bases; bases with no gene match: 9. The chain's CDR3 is CASNPGTVNYEQYF. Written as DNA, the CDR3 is TGTGCCAGCAACCCCGGGACAGTAAACTACGAGCAGTACTTC.

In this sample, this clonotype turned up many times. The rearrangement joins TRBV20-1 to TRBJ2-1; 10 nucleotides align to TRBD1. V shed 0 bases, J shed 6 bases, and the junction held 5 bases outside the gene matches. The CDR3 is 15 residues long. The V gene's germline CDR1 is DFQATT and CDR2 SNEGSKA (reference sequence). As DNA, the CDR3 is TGCAGTGCTAGAGAAGACAGGGGGCAAATCAATGAGCAGTTCTTC. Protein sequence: CSAREDRGQINEQFF.

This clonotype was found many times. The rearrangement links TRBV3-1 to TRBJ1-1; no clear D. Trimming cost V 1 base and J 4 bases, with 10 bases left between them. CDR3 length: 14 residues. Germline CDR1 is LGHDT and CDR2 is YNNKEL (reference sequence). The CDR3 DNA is TGTGCCAGCAGCCAAGTGCCACGGGGCACTGAAGCTTTCTTT. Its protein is CASSQVPRGTEAFF.

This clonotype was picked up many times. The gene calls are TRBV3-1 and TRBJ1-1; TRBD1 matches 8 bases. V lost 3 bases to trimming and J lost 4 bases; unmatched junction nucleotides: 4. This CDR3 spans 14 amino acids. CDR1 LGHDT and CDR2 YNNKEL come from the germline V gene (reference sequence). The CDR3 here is CASSHRTGITEAFF. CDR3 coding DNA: TGTGCCAGCAGCCATCGGACAGGGATCACTGAAGCTTTCTTT.

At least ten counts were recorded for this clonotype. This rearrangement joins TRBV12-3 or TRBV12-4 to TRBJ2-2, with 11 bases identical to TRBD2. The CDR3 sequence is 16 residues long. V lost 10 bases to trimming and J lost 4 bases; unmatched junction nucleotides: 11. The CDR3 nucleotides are TGTGCCACCAATCCGGGACTAGCGGTTGGCACCGGGGAGCTGTTTTTT. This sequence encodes CATNPGLAVGTGELFF.

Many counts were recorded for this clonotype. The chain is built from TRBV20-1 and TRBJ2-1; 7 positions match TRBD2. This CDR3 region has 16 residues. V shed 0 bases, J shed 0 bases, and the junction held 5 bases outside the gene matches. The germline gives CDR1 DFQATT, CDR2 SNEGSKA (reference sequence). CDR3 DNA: TGCAGTGCTAGAGATCCAGGCGGGAGCTCCTACAATGAGCAGTTCTTC. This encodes CSARDPGGSSYNEQFF.

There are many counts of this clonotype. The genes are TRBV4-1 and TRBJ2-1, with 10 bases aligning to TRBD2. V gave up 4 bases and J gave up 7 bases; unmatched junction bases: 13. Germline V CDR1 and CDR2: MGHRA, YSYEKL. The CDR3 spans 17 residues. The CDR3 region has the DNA TGCGCCAGCAGCCTCCGAGCGGGGGGGCAATCTGGGAATGAGCAGTTCTTC. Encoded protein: CASSLRAGGQSGNEQFF.

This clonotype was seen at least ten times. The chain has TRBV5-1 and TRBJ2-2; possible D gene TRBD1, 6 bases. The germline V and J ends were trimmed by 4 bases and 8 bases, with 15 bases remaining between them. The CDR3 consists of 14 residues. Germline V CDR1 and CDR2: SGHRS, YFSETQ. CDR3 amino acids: CASSPGTPTGELFF. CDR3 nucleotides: TGCGCCAGCAGCCCCGGGACACCCACGGGGGAGCTGTTTTTT.

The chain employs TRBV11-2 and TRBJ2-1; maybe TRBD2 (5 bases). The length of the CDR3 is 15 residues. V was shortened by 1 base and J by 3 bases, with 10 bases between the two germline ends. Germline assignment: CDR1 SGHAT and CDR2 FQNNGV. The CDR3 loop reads CASSLVLGIYNEQFF. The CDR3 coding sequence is TGTGCCAGCAGCTTAGTACTCGGGATCTACAATGAGCAGTTCTTC.